Below are 20 T cell receptor beta chains sequenced from a single sample in a study of cytomegalovirus exposure and HLA in healthy donors. Amplification used 60 Vbeta primers and 13 Jbeta primers. The assay was immunoSEQ multiplex PCR, and TCRdb's table has in-frame clones only and misses some. This table holds fewer than 250,000 clones, 75% to 80% found once. The material sequenced was PBMCs. All receptors derive from a male donor in good health and CMV-seronegative.

The CDR3 protein is CASSTQRLAREQFF. The CDR3, as DNA: TGTGCCAGCAGCACCCAGCGACTAGCAAGGGAGCAGTTCTTC. This sequence joins TRBV7-3 and TRBJ2-1; TRBD2 agrees at 7 bases. V trimming: 5 bases; J trimming: 10 bases; junction bases outside the gene matches: 11. From germline, CDR1 is SGHTA and CDR2 FQGTGA. The CDR3 sequence is 14 residues long.

The rearrangement uses TRBV28 and TRBJ2-7, with a possible D match to TRBD1 (6 bases). Germline lookup yields CDR1 MDHEN and CDR2 SYDVKM. CDR3 size: 15 residues. The germline V and J ends were trimmed by 5 bases and 0 bases, with 14 bases remaining between them. The CDR3 sequence: CASSNRRGSSYEQYF. For the CDR3, the DNA is TGTGCCAGCAGTAATCGCAGGGGTAGCTCCTACGAGCAGTACTTC.

The table lists this clone with a few counts. The CDR3 region is CATGTQGGSGNEQFF. CDR3 sequence (DNA): TGTGCCACCGGGACTCAGGGAGGTTCAGGCAATGAGCAGTTCTTC. The chain employs TRBV15 and TRBJ2-1; D may be TRBD2 (6 bases). Trimming stripped 8 bases from V and 6 bases from J, with 20 bases between. The CDR3 totals 15 residues. Germline V gives CDR1 LNHNV, CDR2 YYDKDF (reference sequence).

The rearrangement links TRBV7-9 to TRBJ2-2; 12 bases match TRBD2. Germline trimming cut 5 bases from V and 1 base from J; bases unmatched to any gene: 5. Looked up from germline, CDR1 is SEHNR and CDR2 is FQNEAQ (reference sequence). The CDR3 contains 17 residues. This chain's CDR3 is CASSQETSGGNTGELFF. In DNA, the CDR3 is TGTGCCAGCAGCCAAGAGACTAGCGGGGGGAACACCGGGGAGCTGTTTTTT.

The CDR3 DNA is TGTGCCAGCAGCTTAGGGCGGGCCATCCCTGAAGCTTTCTTT. This translates into CASSLGRAIPEAFF. This chain links TRBV7-8 with TRBJ1-1, with D uncertain. There are 14 residues in the CDR3. Per the germline V gene, CDR1 is SGHVS and CDR2 is FQNEAQ. Trimming removed 1 base from V and 6 bases from J, with 12 bases in between.

The rearrangement uses TRBV5-1 and TRBJ2-1; tentative D call: TRBD2 (6 bases). CDR1 and CDR2 from the germline V gene are SGHRS and YFSETQ. Trimming took off 4 bases at V and 3 bases at J, with 14 bases between the two ends. This CDR3 spans 15 amino acids. The CDR3 sequence is CASSGGDVYYNEQFF. CDR3 sequence (DNA): TGCGCCAGCAGCGGAGGGGATGTCTACTACAATGAGCAGTTCTTC.

This clone came up once. This CDR3 is CASSPGGMNEQFF. The CDR3 nucleotides are TGTGCCAGCAGCCCCGGAGGGATGAATGAGCAGTTCTTC. The rearrangement links TRBV7-9 to TRBJ2-1; D perhaps matches TRBD2 (6 bases). Germline V gene sequence: CDR1 SEHNR, CDR2 FQNEAQ (reference sequence). The CDR3 has 13 residues. Trimming cost V 5 bases and J 7 bases, with 12 bases left between them. Based on the CDR3 plus reference TRBV7-9 and TRBJ2-1, the full variable domain is DTGVSQNPRHKITKRGQNVTFRCDPISEHNRLYWYRQTLGQGPEFLTYFQNEAQLEKSRLLSDRFSAERPKGSFSTLEIQRTEQGDSAMYLCASSPGGMNEQFFGPGTRLTVL.

The rearrangement links TRBV7-3 to TRBJ2-3; weak D call: TRBD1 (5 bases). With 5 bases removed from V and 2 bases from J, the gap between germline ends came to 14 bases. The CDR3 loop spans 15 amino acids. The germline V gene has CDR1 SGHTA and CDR2 FQGTGA. This CDR3 reads CASSPVGATTDTQYF. In DNA form, the CDR3 reads TGTGCCAGCAGCCCAGTTGGGGCCACCACAGATACGCAGTATTTT.

V is TRBV5-4 and J is TRBJ2-7, with D possibly being TRBD2 (6 bases). CDR3 size: 13 residues. CDR1 is SGHNT, CDR2 YYREEE, per germline (reference sequence). V lost 7 bases and J 7 bases, leaving 18 bases between the germline ends. CDR3 in DNA: TGTGCCAGCGGACCGGGAAGAGGAGGGGAGCAGTACTTC. Its protein is CASGPGRGGEQYF.

V and J are TRBV5-1 and TRBJ1-1, with 9 bases aligning to TRBD1. Per the germline V gene, CDR1 is SGHRS and CDR2 is YFSETQ. With 4 bases clipped from V and 1 base from J, the junction kept 2 bases outside the gene matches. The CDR3 extends over 14 amino acids. As DNA, the CDR3 is TGCGCCAGCAGCCCGGGACAGGGGAACACTGAAGCTTTCTTT. This translates into CASSPGQGNTEAFF.

The rearrangement links TRBV9 to TRBJ1-2, with 12 bases lining up with TRBD1. Trimming removed 3 bases from V and 5 bases from J; junction bases left unmatched: 5. CDR1 is SGDLS, CDR2 YYNGEE, per germline. The CDR3 runs to 15 residues. The DNA of the CDR3 is TGTGCCAGCAGCGCCTGGGGACAGGGGGCTTATGGCTACACCTTC. Translating gives CASSAWGQGAYGYTF.

This clone has only a few counts. This chain links TRBV12-5 with TRBJ1-1; tentatively, D is TRBD1 (5 bases). Trimming pared 2 bases from V and 3 bases from J, leaving 19 bases between. This CDR3 contains 17 residues. CDR1 is LGHNT and CDR2 is FRNRAP in the germline V gene. The CDR3 protein is CASGLKGLGGVDTEAFF. The CDR3 DNA reads TGTGCTAGTGGTTTGAAGGGCCTAGGAGGGGTGGACACTGAAGCTTTCTTT.

The V and J genes are TRBV29-1 and TRBJ2-7, with 7 bases fitting TRBD1. Germline CDR1 and CDR2: SQVTM and ANQGSEA. J lost 2 bases, V lost 0 bases, and 7 bases had no gene match. This CDR3 is built from 15 residues. CDR3 in DNA: TGCAGCGTTGAAGAGTGGAGACAGGGTGCCTACGAGCAGTACTTC. Its protein is CSVEEWRQGAYEQYF.

The rearrangement uses TRBV7-2 and TRBJ2-7; a possible D gene is TRBD1 (6 bases). CDR3 length: 14 amino acids. Between the trimmed V and J ends, which lost 2 bases and 6 bases, there was a span of 14 bases. Germline V CDR1 and CDR2: SGHTA, FQGNSA. CDR3 in amino acids: CASSLLGHLSEQYF. The CDR3 bases are TGTGCCAGCAGCTTATTGGGACACCTCTCCGAGCAGTACTTC.

The rearrangement uses TRBV7-6 and TRBJ1-2, with a tentative D call TRBD1 (6 bases). This CDR3 is built from 15 residues. CDR1 and CDR2 (germline): SGHVS, FNYEAQ. The V and J ends lost 5 bases and 4 bases respectively, with 17 bases between them. The CDR3 spells CASSPKTGAAYGYTF. In DNA, the CDR3 is TGTGCCAGCAGCCCAAAGACAGGCGCCGCCTATGGCTACACCTTC.

The chain uses TRBV27 and TRBJ2-6; D possibly corresponds to TRBD2 (6 bases). Germline CDR1 is MNHEY and CDR2 is SMNVEV (reference sequence). V lost 3 bases, J lost 6 bases, and 15 bases lay in between. The CDR3 is made up of 16 amino acids. The DNA of the CDR3 is TGTGCCAGCAGTTTTCAAGGGACTCTGGAGGCCAACGTCCTGACTTTC. It is translated as CASSFQGTLEANVLTF.

The chain carries TRBV6-5 and TRBJ2-1; D may be TRBD2 (6 bases). The CDR3 contains 12 residues. Germline loops: CDR1 MNHEY, CDR2 SVGAGI. Trimming removed 4 bases from V and 10 bases from J, with 11 bases in between. Written as DNA, the CDR3 is TGTGCCAGCAGTTTCCCTAGCGAAGAGCAGTTCTTC. It encodes CASSFPSEEQFF.

This chain links TRBV9 with TRBJ2-2, with D perhaps matching TRBD2 (6 bases). This CDR3 has 15 residues. Per the germline V gene, CDR1 is SGDLS and CDR2 is YYNGEE. Trimming removed 3 bases at V and 4 bases at J, with 13 bases between. This CDR3 reads CASSGRDLGTGELFF. Here the CDR3 DNA reads TGTGCCAGCAGCGGTCGGGACTTAGGCACCGGGGAGCTGTTTTTT.

With regard to this clone: Germline and junction disagree at one end, which may indicate a read error. Other DNA sequences in this specimen translate into the identical CDR3. The chain recombines TRBV5-6 with TRBJ2-1; D is possibly TRBD1 (5 bases). The germline V gene has CDR1 SGHDT and CDR2 YYEEEE. The CDR3 runs to 14 residues. This CDR3 is CASSTRTPYNEQFF. Here the CDR3 DNA reads TGTGCCAGCAGCACCCGGACACCTTACAACGAGCAGTTCTTC.

The chain joins TRBV5-1 to TRBJ2-7; perhaps TRBD2 as D (6 bases). The CDR3 contains 13 residues. The germline CDR1 and CDR2 sequences are SGHRS and YFSETQ. V lost 3 bases and J 3 bases, leaving 10 bases between the germline ends. CDR3 protein: CASSSGLRYEQYF. DNA of the CDR3: TGCGCCAGCAGCTCGGGACTCCGCTACGAGCAGTACTTC.